This T cell receptor (beta chain) was observed in a study of cytomegalovirus exposure and HLA in healthy donors. Findings and caveats of the study: Reports state that TCR beta sequences accurately predicted most subjects' HLA-A and HLA-B alleles.

With 60 Vbeta and 13 Jbeta primers, the PCR was carried out. Using immunoSEQ multiplex PCR, the repertoire was profiled, and TCRdb retains in-frame clones only, with some absent. The sample lists 140,000 to 150,000 clones, about 76% occurring once. Germline trimming cut 2 bases from V and 6 bases from J; bases unmatched to any gene: 11. Germline V gives CDR1 MNHEY, CDR2 SVGAGI. The CDR3 length is 16 residues. With respect to this clone: Its antigen is unknown.

The chain uses TRBV6-5 and TRBJ2-3, with 7 bases aligning to TRBD2. The sample taken for sequencing was PBMCs. The TCR originated in a male donor in good health and CMV-seronegative. Written as DNA, the CDR3 is TGTGCCAGCAGTTACGGGGGGGTTCTCTCGGGGGATACGCAGTATTTT. This sequence encodes CASSYGGVLSGDTQYF.